This is a list of T cell receptor beta chains from one sample in a study of blood T cell repertoires in COVID-19. The data were produced by immunoSEQ multiplex PCR, yet TCRdb's version contains in-frame clones alone and is incomplete. Of about 75,000 clones in the sample, about 79% are singletons; the top ten hold approximately 20%. Source material: peripheral blood. The receptors derive from a woman aged 50 to 65 with acute or convalescent COVID-19. Each CDR3 is given with its conserved first and last residue.

TRBV6-2/TRBV6-3	15	TRBJ2-3	CASSYGRGSTDTQYF
TRBV30	14	TRBJ1-6	CAWMTGDYNSPLHF
TRBV4-1	14	TRBJ1-2	CASSPIWGPYGYTF
TRBV7-8	15	TRBJ2-1	CASSFSGGGNNEQFF
TRBV4-2	15	TRBJ2-5	CASSYGTAGQETQYF
TRBV6-5	15	TRBJ1-4	CASKRSGSTNEKLFF
TRBV28	14	TRBJ2-7	CASSLPGTGTSQYF
TRBV7-2	17	TRBJ1-2	CASRQQTGVGANYGYTF
TRBV9	16	TRBJ1-1	CASSANQGARGTEAFF
TRBV12-3/TRBV12-4	13	TRBJ1-2	CASSLEGGNGYTF
TRBV19	13	TRBJ2-1	CASRRGGVYEQFF
TRBV14	17	TRBJ2-1	CASSHWTSGHRGYEQFF
TRBV19	13	TRBJ1-5	CASSPTGFQPQHF
TRBV3-1/TRBV3-2	17	TRBJ2-2	CASSLLGGRRGTGELFF
TRBV6-4	15	TRBJ2-3	CASSAGTSDTDTQYF
TRBV7-6	15	TRBJ2-7	CASSPYRGLAYEQYF
TRBV2	13	TRBJ1-2	CASKRGWRLGYTF
TRBV15	15	TRBJ1-6	CATSSAGVGGSPLHF
TRBV19	16	TRBJ2-2	CATKGTSSPRTGELFF
TRBV27	18	TRBJ1-6	CASTNRDRGRSYNSPLHF
TRBV5-1	15	TRBJ1-2	CASTLGQGAIHGYTF
TRBV3-1/TRBV3-2	17	TRBJ2-7	CASSQDRQGSDTYEQYF
TRBV30	13	TRBJ1-6	CAWSSDSNSPLHF
TRBV19	11	TRBJ1-5	CASSNGQPQHF
TRBV19	14	TRBJ1-3	CASSIENSGNTIYF
TRBV7-9	14	TRBJ1-5	CASGTGFPNQPQHF
TRBV7-9	16	TRBJ2-5	CASSLALSQGKETQYF
TRBV12-3/TRBV12-4	13	TRBJ2-7	CASSLAQVREQYF
TRBV5-5	16	TRBJ2-7	CASSSGLAGGAYEQYF
TRBV7-9	15	TRBJ2-1	CASSLTSGKYNEQFF
TRBV10-1	19	TRBJ1-4	CASSEGGDRKFATNEKLFF
TRBV18	17	TRBJ2-3	CASSPGLAGGSTDTQYF
TRBV7-2	16	TRBJ2-2	CASSLGSGRAYGELFF
TRBV2	16	TRBJ1-2	CASSGTERAIGYGYTF
TRBV11-1	15	TRBJ2-3	CASSPGTGSADTQYF
TRBV7-3	15	TRBJ1-1	CASSLNPGSGTEAFF
TRBV6-5	15	TRBJ2-1	CASSLTSGEGYEQFF
TRBV13	15	TRBJ2-7	CASSTGTSGPYEQYF
TRBV3-1/TRBV3-2	13	TRBJ1-1	CASSQVSSAEAFF
TRBV3-1/TRBV3-2	13	TRBJ1-1	CASKQGANTEAFF
TRBV2	12	TRBJ1-1	CASSLQGTEAFF
TRBV5-4	18	TRBJ2-1	CASSSRGTPSGAYNEQFF
TRBV18	13	TRBJ1-2	CASGGTANYGYTF
TRBV4-3	15	TRBJ2-5	CASSQGTGGRETQYF
TRBV27	14	TRBJ2-7	CASSYRTGAYEQYF
TRBV7-3	13	TRBJ2-1	CASSLSWGGEQFF
TRBV2	14	TRBJ1-5	CASTRDRGYQPQHF
TRBV9	13	TRBJ1-1	CASSVVTAIEAFF
TRBV7-2	15	TRBJ1-6	CASSLEGQGTGTLHF
TRBV19	12	TRBJ1-1	CARRTGGTEAFF
TRBV10-3	13	TRBJ2-3	CAIGDSQGSTQYF
TRBV5-5	16	TRBJ2-1	CASSPRGTLSYNEQFF
TRBV30	18	TRBJ2-7	CAWSVPLNKRPSPYEQYF
TRBV5-6	16	TRBJ1-1	CASSLDSGRMNTEAFF
TRBV23-1	19	TRBJ2-6	CASSRRPPDSNSGANVLTF